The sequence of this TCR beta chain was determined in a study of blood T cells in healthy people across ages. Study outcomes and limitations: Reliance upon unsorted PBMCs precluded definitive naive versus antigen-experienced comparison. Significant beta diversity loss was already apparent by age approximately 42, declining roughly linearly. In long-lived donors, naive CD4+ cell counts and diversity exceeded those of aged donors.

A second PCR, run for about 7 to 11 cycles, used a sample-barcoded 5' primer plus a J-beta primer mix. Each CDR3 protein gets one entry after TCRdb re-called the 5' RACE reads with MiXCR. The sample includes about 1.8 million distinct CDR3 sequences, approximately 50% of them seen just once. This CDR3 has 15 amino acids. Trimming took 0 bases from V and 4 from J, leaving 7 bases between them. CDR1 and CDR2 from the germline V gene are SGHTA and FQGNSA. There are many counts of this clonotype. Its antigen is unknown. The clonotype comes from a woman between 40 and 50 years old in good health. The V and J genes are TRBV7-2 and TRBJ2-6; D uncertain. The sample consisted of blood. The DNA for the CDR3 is TGTGCCAGCAGCTTAGCCTCCTCCGGGGCCAACGTCCTGACTTTC. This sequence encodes CASSLASSGANVLTF.